The clone carrying this TCR beta chain was seen a single time. The V and J ends lost 0 bases and 0 bases respectively, with 10 bases between them. CDR1 and CDR2 (germline): SGDLS, YYNGEE. The CDR3 is made up of 15 amino acids. This record belongs to a study of graft-versus-host responses after intestinal transplantation. Study context: Transplants given to recipients were multivisceral, liver-intestinal, or isolated intestinal. The whole recipient group had anti-thymocyte globulin induction followed by tacrolimus and steroids for around three years.

Sequenced by immunoSEQ multiplex PCR; TCRdb stores in-frame clones only, minus some. The data show under 100,000 clones, 80% to 95% seen once. The chain links TRBV9 to TRBJ2-7, with TRBD1 as a possible D gene (5 bases). The sample in question was PBMCs, obtained about 450 days after intestinal transplant. This TCR derives from a human patient who received an intestinal transplant, so some T cells may come from the graft donor. The CDR3 coding sequence is TGTGCCAGCAGCGTAGGGGTAGGGGTCTCCTACGAGCAGTACTTC. Amino acid sequence: CASSVGVGVSYEQYF.